This T cell receptor beta chain was retrieved from a study of technical replicates of blood from several donors. CDR1 is MGHDK, CDR2 SYGVNS, per germline. The V segment lost 2 bases and the J segment 6 bases; nucleotides outside the gene matches: 16. This CDR3 comprises 18 residues. Clones were sequenced by immunoSEQ multiplex PCR, and TCRdb holds only the in-frame ones, with some missing. This sample carries tens of thousands of clones, roughly nine tenths of them seen once, and the ten largest clones take about 0.39%. This chain uses TRBV25-1 with TRBJ1-5, with 7 bases aligning to TRBD1. This receptor was taken from a human donor in good health. Sample: T cells isolated from PBMCs. The CDR3 loop reads CASSEEWRQGEVCQPQHF. In nucleotides, the CDR3 is TGTGCCAGCAGTGAAGAATGGCGTCAGGGGGAAGTGTGTCAGCCCCAGCATTTT.